This T cell receptor beta chain was profiled in a study of T cell responses to AZD1222 COVID-19 vaccine. Notes on this clone: The target antigen is unknown.

Per germline, CDR1 DFQATT and CDR2 SNEGSKA (reference sequence). The length of the CDR3 is 13 residues. V dropped 3 bases and J dropped 8; count of bases not matched to a gene: 6. TCRdb's copy holds only in-frame clones and misses some; the assay was immunoSEQ multiplex PCR. Seen here are 83,000 or so clones, under 95% observed once, and the top ten hold less than 35%. Overall study findings and caveats: A rise in Spike-specific TCR breadth and depth followed two AZD1222 doses.

The sequence came from an adult who received the AZD1222 COVID-19 vaccine. Sequenced material: peripheral blood, taken 28 days after the second AZD1222 dose. The J gene is TRBJ2-1, the V gene TRBV20-1; 8 positions agree with TRBD2. In DNA, the CDR3 is TGCAGTGCTAGTCGGGAGGGCAGGGATGAGCAGTTCTTC. The encoded protein is CSASREGRDEQFF.